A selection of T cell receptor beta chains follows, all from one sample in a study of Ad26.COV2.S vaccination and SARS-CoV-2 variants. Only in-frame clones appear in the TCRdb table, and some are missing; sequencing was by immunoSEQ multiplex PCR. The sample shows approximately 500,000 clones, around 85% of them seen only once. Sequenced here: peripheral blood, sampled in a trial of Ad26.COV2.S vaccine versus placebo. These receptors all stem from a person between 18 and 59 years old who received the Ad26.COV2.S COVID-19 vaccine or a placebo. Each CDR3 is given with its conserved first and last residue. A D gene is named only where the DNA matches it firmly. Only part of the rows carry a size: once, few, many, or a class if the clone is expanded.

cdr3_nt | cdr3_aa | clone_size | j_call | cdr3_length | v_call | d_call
TGTGCCAGCAGCCCCCCAAAGGGCGTCAATTCACCCCTCCACTTT | CASSPPKGVNSPLHF | - | TRBJ1-6 | 15 | TRBV7-2 | -
TGTGCTAGCAGCTTAAGCGGGAGGGCGGGTGAGAATGAGCAGTTCTTC | CASSLSGRAGENEQFF | - | TRBJ2-1 | 16 | TRBV7-7 | TRBD2
TGTGCTAGTGGTTCCGGCCCATCAGATACGCAGTATTTT | CASGSGPSDTQYF | - | TRBJ2-3 | 13 | TRBV12-5 | -
TGTGCCAGCATGTCTAGCGGGGGCAATGAGCAGTTCTTC | CASMSSGGNEQFF | - | TRBJ2-1 | 13 | TRBV19 | TRBD2
TGTGCCAGCTCGCGTCGGCCCACTGGCACCTACAATGAGCAGTTCTTC | CASSRRPTGTYNEQFF | - | TRBJ2-1 | 16 | TRBV18 | -
TGTGCCAGCACTGGCCTTGGGGGCACTGAAGCTTTCTTT | CASTGLGGTEAFF | - | TRBJ1-1 | 13 | TRBV6-5 | -
TGTGCCAGCAGCCTCACTAGCGGGATTAACAATGAGCAGTTCTTC | CASSLTSGINNEQFF | - | TRBJ2-1 | 15 | TRBV7-3 | TRBD2
TGTGCCAGCAGCCCCCAGACGACAGGTTTGGGTCCTGGCTACACCTTC | CASSPQTTGLGPGYTF | - | TRBJ1-2 | 16 | TRBV9 | -
TGTGCCAGCAGCGTGGGGGACCTGACAGATACGCAGTATTTT | CASSVGDLTDTQYF | many | TRBJ2-3 | 14 | TRBV9 | -
TGTGCCAGCAGTTTAGGGACTAGGGCCCAAGAGACCCAGTACTTC | CASSLGTRAQETQYF | once | TRBJ2-5 | 15 | TRBV28 | TRBD2
TGCGCCAGCAGTGAGGGGGCCCCCAATCAGCCCCAGCATTTT | CASSEGAPNQPQHF | - | TRBJ1-5 | 14 | TRBV10-1 | -
TGCAGTGCTAGTCCAAGCTATGTTCAGCCCCAGCATTTT | CSASPSYVQPQHF | - | TRBJ1-5 | 13 | TRBV20-1 | -